The sequence of this T cell receptor (beta chain) was determined in a study of blood T cell repertoires in COVID-19. About the research overall: In each case, the material was cDNA or gDNA derived from T cells, B-cell-depleted T cells, or PBMCs.

In the original analysis: Using reference gene primer amplification, nucleated cell counts were estimated. Produced via immunoSEQ multiplex PCR; TCRdb's table is partial and in-frame only. The DNA was the basis for D and trimming; V, J and clone size are from that table. The sample has over 100,000 clones, more than 85% seen once; the top ten hold 15% to 20%. The germline gives CDR1 DFQATT, CDR2 SNEGSKA (reference sequence). This CDR3 spans 15 amino acids. Trimming removed 3 bases from V and 4 bases from J; junction bases left unmatched: 7. The chain carries TRBV20-1 and TRBJ2-1, with TRBD2 identical over 9 bases. What was sequenced was peripheral blood. The TCR was taken from a human donor with acute or convalescent COVID-19. The donor label of this sample is uncertain. CDR3: CSASWLAGTYNEQFF. Here the CDR3 DNA reads TGCAGTGCTAGTTGGCTAGCGGGAACTTACAATGAGCAGTTCTTC.